This TCR beta chain was sequenced in a study of read filtering for tumor transcriptome and immune sequencing. The CDR3 is 15 residues long. Between the trimmed V and J ends, which lost 8 bases and 2 bases, there was a span of 19 bases. The germline gives CDR1 DFQATT, CDR2 SNEGSKA (reference sequence). The library was built from around 0.4 ug RNA with molecular barcoded adaptors for alpha/delta and beta/gamma chains. A single record per CDR3 protein comes from TCRdb applying MiXCR to the reads. Of roughly 24,000 distinct CDR3 sequences detected, roughly 13% appear once; the ten largest clones hold 66%. This clonotype was seen only a few times.

This TCR derives from a donor aged 40 or over with multiple myeloma. This chain uses TRBV20-1 with TRBJ1-5, with a tentative D call TRBD1 (5 bases). Sequencing was performed on a population of CD138-negative cells sorted from bone marrow. In nucleotides, the CDR3 is TGCAGTCTGGGGGGAGCCCAGGGACGCAATCAGCCCCAGCATTTT. It specifies CSLGGAQGRNQPQHF.